The present TCR beta chain was sequenced within a study of T cells in Graves' hyperthyroidism and ophthalmopathy. Amplified TCR beta CDR3 regions derived from RNA transcripts. The HTBI primer set was used in a first-round RT-PCR of the TCR CDR3. Via MiXCR, TCRdb re-called the multiplex PCR reads, giving one row per CDR3 protein. Of around 290,000 distinct CDR3 sequences detected, around 13% appear once; the ten largest clones hold approximately 7.9%. For this clonotype: Antigen: not known. One junction end disagrees with the germline gene, perhaps due to a read error.

General study results and limits: Model predictions of ophthalmopathy came a median approximately 6.5 months before onset. Blood held most thyroid clonotypes expanded above 0.001 frequency.

Graves' hyperthyroidism qualified as stable when ophthalmopathy did not progress within 18 months. Disease duration under 2 months; hyperthyroidism patients were aged 18 to 65. Germline V gives CDR1 SGHTA, CDR2 FQGNSA. CDR3 size: 15 residues. This sequence originates from a woman aged 35 to 49 with Graves' hyperthyroidism. The J gene is TRBJ2-3, the V gene TRBV7-2, with TRBD1 identical over 7 bases. Sequenced sample: blood. The CDR3 nucleotides are TGTGCCGGCAGCTACCGACAGGGAAGCACAGATACGCAGTATTTT. Amino acids: CAGSYRQGSTDTQYF.